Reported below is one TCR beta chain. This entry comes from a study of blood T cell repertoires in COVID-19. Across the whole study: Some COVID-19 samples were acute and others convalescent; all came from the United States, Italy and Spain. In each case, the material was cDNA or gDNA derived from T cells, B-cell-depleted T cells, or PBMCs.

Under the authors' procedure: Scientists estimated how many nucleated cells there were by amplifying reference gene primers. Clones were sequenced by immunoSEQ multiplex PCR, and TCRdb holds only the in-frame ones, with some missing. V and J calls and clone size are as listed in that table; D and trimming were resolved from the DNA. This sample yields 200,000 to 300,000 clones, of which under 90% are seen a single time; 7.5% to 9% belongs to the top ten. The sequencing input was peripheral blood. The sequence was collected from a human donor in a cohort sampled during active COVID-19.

The CDR3 reads CASSYDWEGQPQHF. CDR3 sequence (DNA): TGTGCCAGCAGTTACGACTGGGAGGGTCAGCCCCAGCATTTT. V usage is TRBV6-5 and J usage is TRBJ1-5; D gene ambiguous. The germline V and J ends were trimmed by 2 bases and 6 bases, with 11 bases remaining between them. In germline, CDR1 is MNHEY, CDR2 SVGAGI. The CDR3 covers 14 residues.